The 32 T cell receptor beta chains listed next were all sequenced from one sample in a study of T cell clones after liver transplantation. Sequencing used immunoSEQ multiplex PCR; TCRdb keeps in-frame clones, though not all of them. The sample includes about 9,800 clones, over 60% of them seen just once. The sample in question was CD8+ T cells from blood, obtained at the approximately 16-month timepoint. The source is a human patient who received a liver transplant. Some T cells may have come from the graft donor.

This rearrangement joins TRBV7-7 to TRBJ1-1; D remains unclear. The V and J ends lost 9 bases and 10 bases respectively, with 12 bases between them. Germline lookup yields CDR1 SSHAT and CDR2 FNYEAQ (reference sequence). There are 10 residues in the CDR3. CDR3 region: CARVTNVAFF. The CDR3 nucleotides read TGTGCCAGGGTTACCAATGTAGCTTTCTTT.

Within the sample, this clone is medium-sized. The chain uses TRBV4-1 and TRBJ1-5, with 7 bases matching TRBD1. The CDR3 has 15 amino acids. The V and J ends lost 4 bases and 4 bases, in that order; junction bases with no gene match: 7. Germline values: CDR1 MGHRA, CDR2 YSYEKL. The CDR3 DNA is TGCGCCAGCAGCCCCTTTGACAGGGCTAATCAGCCCCAGCATTTT. It codes for CASSPFDRANQPQHF.

The chain employs TRBV9 and TRBJ2-2, with D perhaps assigned TRBD1 or TRBD2 (6 bases each). Trimming took 3 bases from V and 6 from J, leaving 15 bases between them. Germline CDR1 and CDR2: SGDLS and YYNGEE. The CDR3 length is 15 residues. This CDR3 is CASSAPFGGPGELFF. The CDR3 DNA reads as TGTGCCAGCAGCGCCCCATTCGGGGGCCCCGGGGAGCTGTTTTTT.

In this sample, this clone is large. This chain joins TRBV18 and TRBJ1-1; D is undetermined. The germline gives CDR1 KGHSH, CDR2 LQKENI. CDR3 length: 14 amino acids. The V end lost 2 bases, the J end lost 1 base, and 8 bases lay between the germline ends. The CDR3 here is CASSPGGGNTEAFF. The CDR3 coding sequence is TGTGCCAGCTCACCAGGAGGCGGGAACACTGAAGCTTTCTTT. Full variable domain (rest looked up from reference TRBV18 and TRBJ1-1): NAGVMQNPRHLVRRRGQEARLRCSPMKGHSHVYWYRQLPEEGLKFMVYLQKENIIDESGMPKERFSAEFPKEGPSILRIQQVVRGDSAAYFCASSPGGGNTEAFFGQGTRLTVV.

This clone has only a few counts. The genes are TRBV6-4 and TRBJ2-1, with a tentative D call TRBD2 (6 bases). Per germline, CDR1 MRHNA and CDR2 SNTAGT. V gave up 0 bases and J gave up 6 bases, with 9 bases separating them. The CDR3 runs 14 residues. The CDR3 is CASSDSEGPNEQFF. The CDR3 nucleotides read TGTGCCAGCAGTGACTCGGAGGGGCCCAATGAGCAGTTCTTC.

DNA for the CDR3: TGTGCCAGCAGCTTGGAGGACAGGAACACTGAAGCTTTCTTT. Its translation: CASSLEDRNTEAFF. The chain employs TRBV5-6 and TRBJ1-1, with D possibly being TRBD1 (6 bases). CDR1 and CDR2 from the germline V gene are SGHDT and YYEEEE. The CDR3 totals 14 residues. V was trimmed by 0 bases and J by 1 base, leaving 7 bases between them.

The rearrangement links TRBV19 to TRBJ1-2; D ambiguous. From germline, CDR1 is LNHDA and CDR2 SQIVND (reference sequence). This CDR3 has 15 amino acids. V was clipped by 5 bases and J by 3 bases, with 16 bases between them. The CDR3, as DNA: TGTGCCAGTAGTGCCGAGCCGGGTCGGGACTATGGCTACACCTTC. Its protein product is CASSAEPGRDYGYTF.

The chain carries TRBV5-4 and TRBJ2-7; tentatively, D is TRBD1 or TRBD2 (5 bases each). The ends were cut back, 3 bases at V and 5 bases at J, with 12 bases in the middle. CDR1 and CDR2 from the germline V gene are SGHNT and YYREEE (reference sequence). The CDR3 runs to 13 residues. The CDR3 loop is CASSSTAVHEQYF. In DNA form, the CDR3 reads TGTGCCAGCAGCTCGACAGCGGTACACGAGCAGTACTTC.

The gene calls are TRBV14 and TRBJ1-3; no clear D. Trimming left V 1 base short and J 0 bases short, with 7 bases between. The CDR3 extends over 15 amino acids. The germline CDR1 and CDR2 sequences are SGHDN and FVKESK. The CDR3 is CASSQGLSSGNTIYF. CDR3 nucleotides: TGTGCCAGCAGCCAAGGTCTCAGCTCTGGAAACACCATATATTTT.

This chain links TRBV6-6 with TRBJ2-7; no definite D call. Trimming removed 0 bases at V and 6 bases at J, with 9 bases between. This CDR3 contains 13 residues. Germline V CDR1 and CDR2: MNHNY, SVGAGI (reference sequence). The CDR3 loop is CASSYSAPGEQYV. The CDR3 DNA sequence: TGTGCCAGCAGTTACTCCGCCCCCGGCGAGCAGTACGTC.

This chain connects TRBV27 to TRBJ1-5; D uncertain. Germline CDR1 is MNHEY and CDR2 is SMNVEV (reference sequence). The CDR3 spans 15 residues. V lost 6 bases, J lost 5 bases, and 17 bases lay in between. The CDR3 loop reads CASSPPGGGHQPQHF. The DNA for the CDR3 is TGTGCCAGCAGCCCTCCGGGAGGAGGGCATCAGCCCCAGCATTTT.

The chain recombines TRBV7-2 with TRBJ2-3; D remains unclear. V was shortened by 3 bases and J by 1 base, with 8 bases between the two germline ends. The CDR3 covers 14 residues. Germline V gene lookup returns CDR1 SGHTA and CDR2 FQGNSA. CDR3 sequence reads: CASSLSVGTDTQYF. In nucleotides, the CDR3 is TGTGCCAGCAGCTTGAGTGTGGGCACAGATACGCAGTATTTT.

The chain employs TRBV15 and TRBJ2-1; D not resolved. CDR1 and CDR2 from the germline V gene are LNHNV and YYDKDF (reference sequence). This CDR3 spans 15 amino acids. Trimming shortened V by 0 bases and J by 0 bases, and 6 bases separated the two germline ends. CDR3 in amino acids: CATSRDAFSYNEQFF. DNA for the CDR3: TGTGCCACCAGCAGAGATGCGTTCTCCTACAATGAGCAGTTCTTC.

This clone was recorded only once. J is TRBJ1-1 and V is TRBV6-6; D is ambiguous. Trimming removed 5 bases from V and 9 bases from J, with 10 bases in between. The CDR3 totals 11 residues. Germline V gene lookup returns CDR1 MNHNY and CDR2 SVGAGI (reference sequence). The CDR3 region has the DNA TGTGCCAGCAGTCCCGGGATTCAAGCTTTCTTT. It yields the protein CASSPGIQAFF.

This chain uses TRBV7-8 with TRBJ2-5; D tentatively fits TRBD1 or TRBD2 (5 bases each). The V gene's germline CDR1 is SGHVS and CDR2 FQNEAQ. The CDR3 has 16 amino acids. Trimming pared 0 bases from V and 5 bases from J, leaving 16 bases between. This CDR3 reads CASSLAVGERGETQYF. The CDR3 DNA reads as TGTGCCAGCAGCTTAGCGGTGGGGGAGAGGGGTGAGACCCAGTACTTC. Full variable domain (missing parts from reference TRBV7-8 and TRBJ2-5): GAGVSQSPRYKVAKRGQDVALRCDPISGHVSLFWYQQALGQGPEFLTYFQNEAQLDKSGLPSDRFFAERPEGSVSTLKIQRTQQEDSAVYLCASSLAVGERGETQYFGPGTRLLVL.

The gene calls are TRBV27 and TRBJ2-5; a weak D match, TRBD2 (6 bases). V lost 5 bases and J lost 2, with 12 bases in between. The CDR3 is 14 amino acids. The V gene's germline CDR1 is MNHEY and CDR2 SMNVEV (reference sequence). The CDR3 reads CASSAGRTQETQYF. CDR3 bases: TGTGCCAGCAGTGCCGGGAGAACTCAAGAGACCCAGTACTTC.

By frequency in the sample, this clone is large. The chain couples TRBV29-1 to TRBJ2-3; 12 bases agree with TRBD2. The V gene end was trimmed by 2 bases and the J gene end by 0 bases; junction bases not matched to a gene: 9. CDR1 is SQVTM and CDR2 is ANQGSEA in the germline V gene. The CDR3 extends over 18 amino acids. The CDR3 reads CSVESPLGLAGSTDTQYF. For the CDR3, the DNA is TGCAGCGTTGAATCCCCCCTAGGACTAGCGGGGAGCACAGATACGCAGTATTTT.

The chain employs TRBV5-1 and TRBJ2-5, with TRBD1 matching 9 bases. The CDR3 loop spans 15 amino acids. V lost 0 bases to trimming and J lost 5 bases; unmatched junction nucleotides: 5. Germline V gene lookup returns CDR1 SGHRS and CDR2 YFSETQ. This CDR3 is CASSLGQGVPETQYF. In DNA, the CDR3 is TGCGCCAGCAGCTTGGGACAGGGGGTTCCTGAGACCCAGTACTTC.

J is TRBJ2-7 and V is TRBV29-1; D may be TRBD1 (5 bases). CDR3 length equals 13 residues. Trimming stripped 1 base from V and 2 bases from J, with 9 bases between. In germline, CDR1 is SQVTM, CDR2 ANQGSEA. The CDR3 region is CSVEGQGTYEQYF. Written as DNA, the CDR3 is TGCAGCGTTGAAGGGCAGGGTACCTACGAGCAGTACTTC.

The rearrangement joins TRBV5-1 to TRBJ2-1; D gene uncertain. Germline assignment: CDR1 SGHRS and CDR2 YFSETQ. V gave up 0 bases and J gave up 3 bases, with 13 bases separating them. The CDR3 runs to 16 residues. The CDR3: CASSLAAETYYNEQFF. The CDR3 coding sequence is TGCGCCAGCAGCTTGGCTGCAGAGACGTACTACAATGAGCAGTTCTTC.

The chain combines TRBV6-5 with TRBJ2-5; 9 bases map to TRBD1. The V gene's germline CDR1 is MNHEY and CDR2 SVGAGI. This CDR3 region has 13 residues. J gave up 5 bases and V 6 bases, and 4 bases lay outside the gene matches. CDR3 nucleotides: TGTGCCAGCAGGCAGGGGACAGGGGAGACCCAGTACTTC. Translating gives CASRQGTGETQYF.

V is TRBV5-6 and J is TRBJ1-6; D is ambiguous. V lost 2 bases and J 8 bases, leaving 11 bases between the germline ends. CDR3 length equals 14 residues. Germline CDR1 SGHDT, CDR2 YYEEEE. The CDR3 is CASSLGGGDSPLHF. The CDR3 DNA follows: TGTGCCAGCAGCTTAGGAGGAGGAGATTCACCCCTCCACTTT.

The genes are TRBV5-1 and TRBJ1-4; tentative D call: TRBD1 (6 bases). V dropped 4 bases and J dropped 3 bases, with 16 bases sitting between them. This CDR3 has 16 amino acids. Germline values: CDR1 SGHRS, CDR2 YFSETQ. The CDR3 DNA is TGCGCCAGCAGCCTGCAGTTGACAGGTTCTAATGAAAAACTGTTTTTT. Amino acids: CASSLQLTGSNEKLFF.

The rearrangement links TRBV5-6 to TRBJ2-7; the match to TRBD1 covers 7 bases. Looked up from germline, CDR1 is SGHDT and CDR2 is YYEEEE. The CDR3 loop spans 12 amino acids. V shed 4 bases and J 5 bases; nucleotides not matched to a gene: 3. The DNA for the CDR3 is TGTGCCAGCAGCACCGACAGGGACGAGCAGTACTTC. Its translation is CASSTDRDEQYF. Full variable domain (missing parts from reference TRBV5-6 and TRBJ2-7): DAGVTQSPTHLIKTRGQQVTLRCSPKSGHDTVSWYQQALGQGPQFIFQYYEEEERQRGNFPDRFSGHQFPNYSSELNVNALLLGDSALYLCASSTDRDEQYFGPGTRLTVT.

The sample holds a few counts of this clone. The chain employs TRBV29-1 and TRBJ1-1; TRBD1 might be the D (5 bases). The CDR3 sequence is 13 residues long. V was trimmed by 2 bases and J by 4 bases, leaving 11 bases between them. CDR1 and CDR2 from the germline V gene are SQVTM and ANQGSEA. CDR3 sequence (DNA): TGCAGCGTTGAATCCCGGGGGGGCACTGAAGCTTTCTTT. Amino acids: CSVESRGGTEAFF.

J is TRBJ1-5 and V is TRBV6-1; no clear D. Between the trimmed V and J ends, which lost 2 bases and 9 bases, there was a span of 11 bases. CDR3 size: 13 residues. Germline-derived CDR1 and CDR2 are MNHNS and SASEGT. The CDR3 bases are TGTGCCAGCAGTGAACTGGGAGGGCCGCCCCAGCATTTT. It specifies CASSELGGPPQHF.

J is TRBJ1-2 and V is TRBV7-8, with 7 bases lining up with TRBD1. CDR1 is SGHVS and CDR2 is FQNEAQ in the germline V gene. Trimming took 0 bases from V and 8 from J; bases not matched to a gene: 18. The CDR3 is made up of 18 amino acids. CDR3 sequence: CASSLARIGTDARGGYTF. The CDR3 DNA sequence: TGTGCCAGCAGCTTAGCCCGTATAGGGACAGATGCCCGGGGGGGCTACACCTTC. The full variable domain, completed using reference TRBV7-8 and TRBJ1-2, is GAGVSQSPRYKVAKRGQDVALRCDPISGHVSLFWYQQALGQGPEFLTYFQNEAQLDKSGLPSDRFFAERPEGSVSTLKIQRTQQEDSAVYLCASSLARIGTDARGGYTFGSGTRLTVV.

The chain employs TRBV9 and TRBJ2-1, with D perhaps TRBD2 (6 bases). In germline, CDR1 is SGDLS, CDR2 YYNGEE. Trimming cost V 3 bases and J 8 bases, with 12 bases left between them. The CDR3 sequence is 13 residues long. The CDR3 reads CASSDPPGDEQFF. The CDR3 DNA reads TGTGCCAGCAGCGATCCACCGGGGGATGAGCAGTTCTTC.

This chain joins TRBV7-2 and TRBJ1-1; D remains ambiguous. V was pared by 1 base and J by 0 bases, with 9 bases between. Germline CDR1 SGHTA, CDR2 FQGNSA. The CDR3 consists of 15 residues. The CDR3 DNA reads TGTGCCAGCAGCTTAGATAGAGGGATGAACACTGAAGCTTTCTTT. It encodes CASSLDRGMNTEAFF.

This clone was seen more than once but under ten times. The rearrangement joins TRBV5-1 to TRBJ2-7, with 7 bases identical to TRBD1. Germline V gene sequence: CDR1 SGHRS, CDR2 YFSETQ. Trimming cost V 4 bases and J 0 bases; bases outside gene matches: 1. The CDR3 sequence is 13 residues long. CDR3 residues: CASSGDSSYEQYF. Written as DNA, the CDR3 is TGCGCCAGCAGCGGGGACAGCTCCTACGAGCAGTACTTC. The variable domain in full, with the rest retrieved from reference TRBV5-1 and TRBJ2-7, is KAGVTQTPRYLIKTRGQQVTLSCSPISGHRSVSWYQQTPGQGLQFLFEYFSETQRNKGNFPGRFSGRQFSNSRSEMNVSTLELGDSALYLCASSGDSSYEQYFGPGTRLTVT.

This clone was seen a single time. A read error is possible here, since a much larger clone lies one base away. Other nucleotide sequences from this sample produce the same CDR3. The rearrangement joins TRBV10-2 to TRBJ2-7; D might be TRBD1 (5 bases). Trimming cost V 0 bases and J 2 bases, with 8 bases left between them. Germline V CDR1 and CDR2: WSHSY, SAAADI. This CDR3 is built from 14 residues. CDR3 bases: TGCGCCAGCAGTGAGTCGTGGGGCCCCTACGAGCAGTACTTC. It yields the protein CASSESWGPYEQYF.

The chain employs TRBV5-6 and TRBJ2-7, with 8 bases that match TRBD1. The CDR3 runs 17 residues. Germline CDR1 reads SGHDT; CDR2 reads YYEEEE. With V trimmed by 0 bases and J by 2 bases, 10 bases remained unmatched. This chain's CDR3 is CASSLGSGGGDPYEQYF. In DNA form, the CDR3 reads TGTGCCAGCAGCTTGGGATCAGGGGGCGGGGACCCCTACGAGCAGTACTTC.